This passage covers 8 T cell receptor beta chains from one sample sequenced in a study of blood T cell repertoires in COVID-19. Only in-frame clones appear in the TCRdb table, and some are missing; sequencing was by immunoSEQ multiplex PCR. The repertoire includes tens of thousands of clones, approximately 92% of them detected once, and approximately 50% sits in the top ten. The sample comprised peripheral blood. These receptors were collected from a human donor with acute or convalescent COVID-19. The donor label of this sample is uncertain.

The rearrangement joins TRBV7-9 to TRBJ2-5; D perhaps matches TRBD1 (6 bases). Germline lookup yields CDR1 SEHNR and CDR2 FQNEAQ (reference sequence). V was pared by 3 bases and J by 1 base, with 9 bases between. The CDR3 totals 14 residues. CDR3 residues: CASSFLQGQETQYF. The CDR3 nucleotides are TGTGCCAGCAGCTTCTTACAGGGCCAAGAGACCCAGTACTTC. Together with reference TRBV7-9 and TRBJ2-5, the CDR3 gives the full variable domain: DTGVSQNPRHKITKRGQNVTFRCDPISEHNRLYWYRQTLGQGPEFLTYFQNEAQLEKSRLLSDRFSAERPKGSFSTLEIQRTEQGDSAMYLCASSFLQGQETQYFGPGTRLLVL.

The CDR3: CASSTNRGADTQYF. In nucleotides, the CDR3 is TGTGCCAGCAGCACCAACAGGGGGGCAGATACGCAGTATTTT. The chain employs TRBV7-9 and TRBJ2-3; 8 bases map to TRBD1. Germline V gene lookup returns CDR1 SEHNR and CDR2 FQNEAQ (reference sequence). The CDR3 has 14 residues. V dropped 5 bases and J dropped 4; count of bases not matched to a gene: 5.

The CDR3 reads CASSSISRGNTEAFF. Here the CDR3 DNA reads TGTGCCAGCAGCTCAATATCCAGGGGGAACACTGAAGCTTTCTTT. V is TRBV5-4 and J is TRBJ1-1; TRBD1 might be the D (6 bases). From germline, CDR1 is SGHNT and CDR2 YYREEE (reference sequence). V was clipped by 3 bases and J by 1 base, with 13 bases between them. CDR3 length: 15 amino acids.

This CDR3 is CATSLGLGPNEKLFF. CDR3 coding DNA: TGTGCCACCAGCCTCGGCCTGGGCCCCAATGAAAAACTGTTTTTT. V is TRBV24-1 and J is TRBJ1-4; D ambiguous. CDR1 and CDR2 from the germline V gene are KGHDR and SFDVKD. Trimming stripped 7 bases from V and 5 bases from J, with 16 bases between. The CDR3 is 15 residues long.

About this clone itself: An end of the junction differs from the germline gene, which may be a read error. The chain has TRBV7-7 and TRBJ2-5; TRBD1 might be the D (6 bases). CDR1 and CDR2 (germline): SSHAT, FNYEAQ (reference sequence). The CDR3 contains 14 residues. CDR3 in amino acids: CASSRQVLGETQYF. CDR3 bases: TGTGCTAGCAGCCGACAGGTTCTTGGGGAGACCCAGTACTTC.

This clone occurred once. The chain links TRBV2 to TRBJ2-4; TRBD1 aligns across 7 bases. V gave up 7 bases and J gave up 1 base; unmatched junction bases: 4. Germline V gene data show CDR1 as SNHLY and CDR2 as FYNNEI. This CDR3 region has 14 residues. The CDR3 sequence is CASITGVAKNIQYF. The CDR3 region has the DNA TGTGCCAGCATCACAGGGGTCGCCAAAAACATTCAGTACTTC.

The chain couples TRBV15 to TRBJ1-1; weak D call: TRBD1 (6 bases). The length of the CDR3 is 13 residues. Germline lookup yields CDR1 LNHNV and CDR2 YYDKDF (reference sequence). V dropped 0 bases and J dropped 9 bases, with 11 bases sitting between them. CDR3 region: CATSRDPGGQAFF. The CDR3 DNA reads TGTGCCACCAGCAGAGATCCCGGGGGGCAAGCTTTCTTT.

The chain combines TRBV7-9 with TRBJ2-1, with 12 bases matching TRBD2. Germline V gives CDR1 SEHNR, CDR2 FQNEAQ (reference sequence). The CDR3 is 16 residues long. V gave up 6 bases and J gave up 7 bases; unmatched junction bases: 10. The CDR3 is CASRYPSGGADNEQFF. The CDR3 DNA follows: TGTGCCAGCAGATATCCTAGCGGGGGGGCCGATAATGAGCAGTTCTTC.